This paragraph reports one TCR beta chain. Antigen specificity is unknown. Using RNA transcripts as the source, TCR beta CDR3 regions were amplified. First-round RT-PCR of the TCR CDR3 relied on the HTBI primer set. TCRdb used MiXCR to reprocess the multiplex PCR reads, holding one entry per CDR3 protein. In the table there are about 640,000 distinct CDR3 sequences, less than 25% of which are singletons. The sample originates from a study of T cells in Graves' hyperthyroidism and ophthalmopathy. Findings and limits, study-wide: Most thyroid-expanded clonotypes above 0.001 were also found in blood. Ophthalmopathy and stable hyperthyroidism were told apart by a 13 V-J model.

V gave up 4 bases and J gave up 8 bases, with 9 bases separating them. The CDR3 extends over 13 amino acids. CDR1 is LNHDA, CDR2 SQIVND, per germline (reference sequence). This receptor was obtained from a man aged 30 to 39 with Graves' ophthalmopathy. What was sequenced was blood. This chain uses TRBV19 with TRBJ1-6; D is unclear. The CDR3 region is CASSREVDSPLHF. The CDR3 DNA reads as TGTGCCAGTAGTAGGGAAGTCGATTCACCCCTCCACTTT.